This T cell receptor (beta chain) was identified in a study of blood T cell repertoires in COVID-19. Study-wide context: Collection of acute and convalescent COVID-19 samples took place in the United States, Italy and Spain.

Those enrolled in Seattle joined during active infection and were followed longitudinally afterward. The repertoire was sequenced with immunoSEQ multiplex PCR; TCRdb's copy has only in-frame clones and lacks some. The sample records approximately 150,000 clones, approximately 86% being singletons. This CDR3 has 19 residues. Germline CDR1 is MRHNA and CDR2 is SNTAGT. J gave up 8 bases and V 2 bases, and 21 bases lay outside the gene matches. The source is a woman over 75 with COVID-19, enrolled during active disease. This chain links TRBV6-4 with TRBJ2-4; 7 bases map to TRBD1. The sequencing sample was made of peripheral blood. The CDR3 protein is CASSDPGYRGVSTRYIQYF. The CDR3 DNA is TGTGCCAGCAGTGACCCCGGCTACAGGGGCGTTAGTACAAGATACATTCAGTACTTC.